This T cell receptor (beta chain) emerged from a study of blood T cell repertoires in COVID-19. In the study overall: The United States, Italy and Spain supplied acute and convalescent COVID-19 samples. From T cells, B-cell-depleted T cells, or PBMCs came the material, which was cDNA or gDNA.

The CDR3 sequence is 12 residues long. CDR1 and CDR2 from the germline V gene are MNHEY and SVGAGI. J was trimmed by 8 bases and V by 6 bases; bases with no gene match: 4. The authors' processing: By means of reference gene primer amplification, nucleated cell counts were estimated. The protocol was immunoSEQ multiplex PCR, while the TCRdb copy is restricted to in-frame clones and leaves out a portion. For V, J and clone size, that table is used; D and trimming come from the DNA. There are tens of thousands of clones in the sample; about 91% occur only once, and approximately 14% lies in the top ten.

The chain couples TRBV6-5 to TRBJ1-2; 9 nucleotides line up with TRBD1. The TCR was taken from a human donor with active COVID-19. The donor label of this sample is uncertain. Material for sequencing was peripheral blood. The CDR3 bases are TGTGCCAGCAGCCGGACAGGGGTCGGCTACACCTTC. Encoded protein: CASSRTGVGYTF.